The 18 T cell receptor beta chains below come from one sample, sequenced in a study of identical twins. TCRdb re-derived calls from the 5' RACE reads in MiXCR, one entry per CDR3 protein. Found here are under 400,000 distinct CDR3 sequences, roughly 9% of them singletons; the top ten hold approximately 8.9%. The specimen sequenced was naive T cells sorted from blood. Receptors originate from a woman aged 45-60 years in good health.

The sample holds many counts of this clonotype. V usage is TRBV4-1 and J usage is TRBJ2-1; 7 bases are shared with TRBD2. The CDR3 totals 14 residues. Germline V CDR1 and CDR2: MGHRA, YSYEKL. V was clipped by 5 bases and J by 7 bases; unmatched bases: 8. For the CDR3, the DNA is TGCGCCAGCAGCTACAATGGACTAGAGAATGAGCAGTTCTTC. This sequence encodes CASSYNGLENEQFF.

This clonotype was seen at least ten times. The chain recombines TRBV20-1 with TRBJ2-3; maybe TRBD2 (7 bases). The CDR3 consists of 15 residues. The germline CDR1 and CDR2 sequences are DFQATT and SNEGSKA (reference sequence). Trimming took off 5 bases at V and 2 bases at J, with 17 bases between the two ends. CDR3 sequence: CSAHTGTTFTDTQYF. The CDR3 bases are TGCAGTGCTCACACAGGGACTACCTTCACAGATACGCAGTATTTT.

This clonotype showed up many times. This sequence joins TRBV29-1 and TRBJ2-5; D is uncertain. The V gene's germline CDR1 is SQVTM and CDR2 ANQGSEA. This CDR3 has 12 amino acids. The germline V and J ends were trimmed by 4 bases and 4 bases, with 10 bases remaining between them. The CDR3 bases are TGCAGCGTTGTCTGGCTTTCAGAGACCCAGTACTTC. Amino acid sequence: CSVVWLSETQYF.

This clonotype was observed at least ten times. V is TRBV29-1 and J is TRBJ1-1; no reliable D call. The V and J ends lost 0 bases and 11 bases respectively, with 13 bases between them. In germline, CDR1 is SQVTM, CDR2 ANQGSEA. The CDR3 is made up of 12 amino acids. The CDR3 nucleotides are TGCAGCGTTGAAGATCTCGGCAGCGGGGCTTTCTTT. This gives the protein CSVEDLGSGAFF. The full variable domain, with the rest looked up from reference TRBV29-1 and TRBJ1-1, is SAVISQKPSRDICQRGTSLTIQCQVDSQVTMMFWYRQQPGQSLTLIATANQGSEATYESGFVIDKFPISRPNLTFSTLTVSNMSPEDSSIYLCSVEDLGSGAFFGQGTRLTVV.

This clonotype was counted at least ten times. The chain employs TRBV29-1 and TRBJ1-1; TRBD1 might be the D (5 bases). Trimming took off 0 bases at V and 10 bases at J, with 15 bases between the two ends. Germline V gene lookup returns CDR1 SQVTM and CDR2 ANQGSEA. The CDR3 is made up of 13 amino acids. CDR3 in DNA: TGCAGCGTTGAAGAATCGGGGACGGGTGGAGCTTTCTTT. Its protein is CSVEESGTGGAFF.

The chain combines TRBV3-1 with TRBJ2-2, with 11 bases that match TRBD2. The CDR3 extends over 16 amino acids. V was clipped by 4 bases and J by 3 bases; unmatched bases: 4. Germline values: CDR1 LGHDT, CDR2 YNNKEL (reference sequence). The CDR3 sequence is CASSPLAGGDTGELFF. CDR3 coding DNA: TGTGCCAGCAGCCCCTTAGCGGGAGGGGACACCGGGGAGCTGTTTTTT.

This chain's CDR3 is CASSLEGYDGYTF. CDR3 bases: TGTGCCAGCAGCTTGGAGGGGTATGATGGCTACACCTTC. The chain employs TRBV5-5 and TRBJ1-2, with D possibly matching TRBD1 (5 bases). The CDR3 length is 13 residues. The V gene's germline CDR1 is SGHKS and CDR2 YYEKEE (reference sequence). Trimming pared 0 bases from V and 6 bases from J, leaving 9 bases between.

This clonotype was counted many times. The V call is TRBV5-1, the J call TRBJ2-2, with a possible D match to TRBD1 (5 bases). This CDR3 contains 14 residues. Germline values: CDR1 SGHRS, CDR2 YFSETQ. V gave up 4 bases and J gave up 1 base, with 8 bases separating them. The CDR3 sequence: CASSLGQNTGELFF. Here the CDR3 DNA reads TGCGCCAGCAGCCTAGGACAGAACACCGGGGAGCTGTTTTTT.

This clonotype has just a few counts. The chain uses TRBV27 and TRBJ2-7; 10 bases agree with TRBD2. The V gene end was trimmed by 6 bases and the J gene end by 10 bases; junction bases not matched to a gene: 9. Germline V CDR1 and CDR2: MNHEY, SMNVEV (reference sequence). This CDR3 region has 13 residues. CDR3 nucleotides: TGTGCCAGCAGGGTGGCGGCTAGCGGGAGCCAGTACTTC. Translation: CASRVAASGSQYF.

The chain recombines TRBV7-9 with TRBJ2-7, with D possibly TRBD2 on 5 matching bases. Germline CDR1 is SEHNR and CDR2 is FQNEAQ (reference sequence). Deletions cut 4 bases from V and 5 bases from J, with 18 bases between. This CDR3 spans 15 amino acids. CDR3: CASSYGKRESDEQYF. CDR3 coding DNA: TGTGCCAGCAGCTACGGAAAACGGGAATCAGACGAGCAGTACTTC. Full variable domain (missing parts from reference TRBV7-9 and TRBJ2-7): DTGVSQNPRHKITKRGQNVTFRCDPISEHNRLYWYRQTLGQGPEFLTYFQNEAQLEKSRLLSDRFSAERPKGSFSTLEIQRTEQGDSAMYLCASSYGKRESDEQYFGPGTRLTVT.

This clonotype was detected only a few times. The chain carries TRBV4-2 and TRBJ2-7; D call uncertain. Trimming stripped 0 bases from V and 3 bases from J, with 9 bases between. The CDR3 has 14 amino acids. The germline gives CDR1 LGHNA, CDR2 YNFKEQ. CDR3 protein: CASSQDANFYEQYF. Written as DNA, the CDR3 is TGTGCCAGCAGCCAAGATGCCAACTTCTACGAGCAGTACTTC.

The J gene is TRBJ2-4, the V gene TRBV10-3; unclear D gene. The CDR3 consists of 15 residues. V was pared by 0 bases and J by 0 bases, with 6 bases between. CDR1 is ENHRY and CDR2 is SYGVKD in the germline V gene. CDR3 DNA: TGTGCCATCAGTGAGTCCCCACTAGCCAAAAACATTCAGTACTTC. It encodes CAISESPLAKNIQYF.

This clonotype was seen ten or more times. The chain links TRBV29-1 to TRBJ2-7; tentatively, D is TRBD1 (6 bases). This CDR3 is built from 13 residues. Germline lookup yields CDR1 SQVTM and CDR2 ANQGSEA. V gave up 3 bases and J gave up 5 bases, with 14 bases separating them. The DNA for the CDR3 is TGCAGCGTTGAGGGTGACAGGCTGAACGAGCAGTACTTC. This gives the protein CSVEGDRLNEQYF.

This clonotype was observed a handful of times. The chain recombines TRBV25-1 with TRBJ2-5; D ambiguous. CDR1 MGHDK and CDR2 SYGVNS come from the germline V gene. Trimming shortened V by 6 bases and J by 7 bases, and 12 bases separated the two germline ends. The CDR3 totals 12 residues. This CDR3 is CASRDVGRTQYF. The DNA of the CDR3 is TGTGCCAGCAGGGACGTGGGTAGGACCCAGTACTTC. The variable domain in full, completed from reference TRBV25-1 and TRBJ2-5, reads EADIYQTPRYLVIGTGKKITLECSQTMGHDKMYWYQQDPGMELHLIHYSYGVNSTEKGDLSSESTVSRIRTEHFPLTLESARPSHTSQYLCASRDVGRTQYFGPGTRLLVL.

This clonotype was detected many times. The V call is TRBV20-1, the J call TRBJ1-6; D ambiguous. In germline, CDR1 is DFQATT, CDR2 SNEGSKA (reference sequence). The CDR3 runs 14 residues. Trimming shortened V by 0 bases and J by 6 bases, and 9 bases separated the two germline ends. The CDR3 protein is CSARESVANSPLHF. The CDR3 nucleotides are TGCAGTGCTAGAGAGAGTGTGGCTAATTCACCCCTCCACTTT.

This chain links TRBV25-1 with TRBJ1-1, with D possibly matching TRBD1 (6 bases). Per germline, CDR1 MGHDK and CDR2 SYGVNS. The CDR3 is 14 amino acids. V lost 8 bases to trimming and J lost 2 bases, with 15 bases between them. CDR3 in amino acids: CASHPLQGNTEAFF. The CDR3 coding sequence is TGTGCCAGCCACCCTTTACAGGGAAACACTGAAGCTTTCTTT. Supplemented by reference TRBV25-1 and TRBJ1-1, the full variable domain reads EADIYQTPRYLVIGTGKKITLECSQTMGHDKMYWYQQDPGMELHLIHYSYGVNSTEKGDLSSESTVSRIRTEHFPLTLESARPSHTSQYLCASHPLQGNTEAFFGQGTRLTVV.

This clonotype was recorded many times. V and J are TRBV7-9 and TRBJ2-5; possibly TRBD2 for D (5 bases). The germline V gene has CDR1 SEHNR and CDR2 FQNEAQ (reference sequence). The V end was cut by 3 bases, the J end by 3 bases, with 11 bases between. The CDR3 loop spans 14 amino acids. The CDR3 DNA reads TGTGCCAGCAGCTTTCGAGGGTTCGAAGAGACCCAGTACTTC. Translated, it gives CASSFRGFEETQYF.

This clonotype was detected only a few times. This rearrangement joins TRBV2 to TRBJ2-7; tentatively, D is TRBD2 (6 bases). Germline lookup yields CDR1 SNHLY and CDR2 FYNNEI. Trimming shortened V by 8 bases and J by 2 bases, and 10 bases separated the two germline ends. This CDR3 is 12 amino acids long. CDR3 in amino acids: CASGGTTYEQYF. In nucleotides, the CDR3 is TGTGCCAGCGGGGGGACCACCTACGAGCAGTACTTC.